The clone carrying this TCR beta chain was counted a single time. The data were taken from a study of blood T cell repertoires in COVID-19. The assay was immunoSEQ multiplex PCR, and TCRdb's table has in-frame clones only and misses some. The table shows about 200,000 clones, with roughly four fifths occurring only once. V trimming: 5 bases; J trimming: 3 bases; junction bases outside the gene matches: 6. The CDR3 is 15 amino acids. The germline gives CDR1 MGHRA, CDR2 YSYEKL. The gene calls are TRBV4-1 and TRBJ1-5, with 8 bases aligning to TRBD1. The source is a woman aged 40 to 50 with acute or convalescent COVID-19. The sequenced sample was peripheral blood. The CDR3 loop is CASSGTGRDNQPQHF. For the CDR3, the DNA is TGCGCCAGCAGCGGGACAGGTAGGGACAATCAGCCCCAGCATTTT.